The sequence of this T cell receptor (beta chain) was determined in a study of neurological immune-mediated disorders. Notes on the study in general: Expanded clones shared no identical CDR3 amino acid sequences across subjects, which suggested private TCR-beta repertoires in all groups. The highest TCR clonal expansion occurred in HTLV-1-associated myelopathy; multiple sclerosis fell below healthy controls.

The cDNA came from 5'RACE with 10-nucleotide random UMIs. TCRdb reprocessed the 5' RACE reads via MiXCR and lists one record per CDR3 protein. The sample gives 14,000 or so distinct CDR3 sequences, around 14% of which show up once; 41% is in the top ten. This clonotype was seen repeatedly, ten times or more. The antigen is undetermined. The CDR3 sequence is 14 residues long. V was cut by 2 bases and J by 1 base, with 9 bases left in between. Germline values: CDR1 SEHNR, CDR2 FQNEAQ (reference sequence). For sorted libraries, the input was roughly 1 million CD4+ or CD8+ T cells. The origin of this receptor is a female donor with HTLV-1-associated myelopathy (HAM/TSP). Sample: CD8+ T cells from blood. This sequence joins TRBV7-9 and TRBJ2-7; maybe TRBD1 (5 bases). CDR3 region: CASSLRTGSYEQYF. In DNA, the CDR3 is TGTGCCAGCAGCTTACGAACAGGATCCTACGAGCAGTACTTC.